This TCR beta chain was profiled in a study of regulatory T cells in long-lasting Graves disease. With iRepertoire HTBI primers and Arm-PCR of CDR3 regions, TCR beta libraries were built. Using its own MiXCR run on the multiplex PCR reads, TCRdb lists one record per CDR3 protein. The sample lists around 420,000 distinct CDR3 sequences; 15% to 17% were seen once. Trimming took 4 bases from V and 3 from J, leaving 13 bases between them. This CDR3 contains 14 residues. Germline V gene data show CDR1 as SGHNT and CDR2 as YYREEE (reference sequence). Study observations and caveats: Lower TCR diversity was seen in persistent Graves' patients than in newly diagnosed ones. Persistent disease was characterized by preferential usage of TRBV28, TRBJ1-2 and TRBJ2-5.

Sample time point: newly diagnosed GD, antithyroid drugs for less than 3 months. Making the TCR library involved RNA that had been extracted from PBMCs. Those enrolled as patients came out of an endocrinology department in Xi'an, China. On this clonotype itself: Its specificity is unknown.

The genes are TRBV5-4 and TRBJ1-1; D is unclear. Source: peripheral blood mononuclear cells (PBMCs), taken at new diagnosis, from a patient treated with antithyroid drugs. The TCR comes from a female donor with Graves disease. CDR3: CASSGRKGDTEAFF. The CDR3 coding sequence is TGTGCCAGCAGCGGCAGAAAGGGTGACACTGAAGCTTTCTTT.